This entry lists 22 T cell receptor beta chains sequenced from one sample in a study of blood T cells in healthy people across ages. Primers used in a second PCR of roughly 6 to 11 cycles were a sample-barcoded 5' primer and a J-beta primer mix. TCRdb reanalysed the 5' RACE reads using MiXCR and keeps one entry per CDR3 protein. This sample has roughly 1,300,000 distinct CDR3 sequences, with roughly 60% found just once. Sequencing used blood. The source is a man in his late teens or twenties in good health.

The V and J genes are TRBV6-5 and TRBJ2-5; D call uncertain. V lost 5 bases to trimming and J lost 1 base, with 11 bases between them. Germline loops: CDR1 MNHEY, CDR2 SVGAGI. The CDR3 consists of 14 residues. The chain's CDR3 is CASSNQITQETQYF. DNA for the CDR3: TGTGCCAGCAGTAACCAGATAACCCAAGAGACCCAGTACTTC.

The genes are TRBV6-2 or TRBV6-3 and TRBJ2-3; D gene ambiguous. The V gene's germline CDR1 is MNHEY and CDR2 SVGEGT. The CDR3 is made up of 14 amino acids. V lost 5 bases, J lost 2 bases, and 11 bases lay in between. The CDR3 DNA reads TGTGCCAGCAGTAAAACGGACCCCACAGATACGCAGTATTTT. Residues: CASSKTDPTDTQYF.

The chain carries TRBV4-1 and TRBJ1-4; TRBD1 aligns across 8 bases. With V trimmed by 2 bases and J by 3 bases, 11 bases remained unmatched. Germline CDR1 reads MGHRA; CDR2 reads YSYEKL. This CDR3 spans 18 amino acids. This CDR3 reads CASSQIAGGRLSNEKLFF. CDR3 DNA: TGCGCCAGCAGCCAAATCGCAGGGGGCCGTCTCTCTAATGAAAAACTGTTTTTT.

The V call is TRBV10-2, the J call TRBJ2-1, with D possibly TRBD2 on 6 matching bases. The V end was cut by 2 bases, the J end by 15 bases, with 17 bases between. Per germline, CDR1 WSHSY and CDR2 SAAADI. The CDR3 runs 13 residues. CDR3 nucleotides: TGCGCCAGCAGTGAGGGGAGGATTCAGGGTCGGTTCTTC. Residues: CASSEGRIQGRFF.

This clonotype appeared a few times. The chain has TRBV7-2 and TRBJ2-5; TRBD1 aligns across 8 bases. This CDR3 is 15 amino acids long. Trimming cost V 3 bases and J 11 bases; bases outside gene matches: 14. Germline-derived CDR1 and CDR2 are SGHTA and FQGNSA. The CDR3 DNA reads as TGTGCCAGCAGCTTCTACCTGGGACAGGAGGAGGAGCAGTACTTC. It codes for CASSFYLGQEEEQYF.

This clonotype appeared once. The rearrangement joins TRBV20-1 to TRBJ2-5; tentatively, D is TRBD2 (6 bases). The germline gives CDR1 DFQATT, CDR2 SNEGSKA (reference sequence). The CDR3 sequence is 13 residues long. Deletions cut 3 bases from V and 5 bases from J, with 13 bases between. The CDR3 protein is CSASRAGTETQYF. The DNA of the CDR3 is TGCAGTGCTAGTAGGGCGGGGACGGAGACCCAGTACTTC.

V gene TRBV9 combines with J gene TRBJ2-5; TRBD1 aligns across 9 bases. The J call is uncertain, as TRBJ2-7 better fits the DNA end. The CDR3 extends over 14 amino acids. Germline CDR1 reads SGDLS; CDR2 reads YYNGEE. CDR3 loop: CASSARGQGYEQYF. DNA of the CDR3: TGTGCCAGCAGCGCAAGGGGACAGGGCTACGAGCAGTACTTC.

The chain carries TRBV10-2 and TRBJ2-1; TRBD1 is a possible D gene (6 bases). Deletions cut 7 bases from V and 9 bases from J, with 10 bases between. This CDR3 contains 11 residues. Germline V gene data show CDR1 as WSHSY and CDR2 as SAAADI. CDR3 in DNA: TGCGCCAGCACAGGGGAGAGTGAGCAGTTCTTC. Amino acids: CASTGESEQFF.

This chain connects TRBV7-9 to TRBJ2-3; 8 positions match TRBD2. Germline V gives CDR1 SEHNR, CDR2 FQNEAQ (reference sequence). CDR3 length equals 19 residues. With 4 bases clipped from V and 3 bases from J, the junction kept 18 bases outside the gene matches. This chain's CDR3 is CASSSIAPRAGGVTDTQYF. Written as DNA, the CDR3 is TGTGCCAGCAGCTCAATAGCCCCCCGGGCGGGGGGTGTAACAGATACGCAGTATTTT.

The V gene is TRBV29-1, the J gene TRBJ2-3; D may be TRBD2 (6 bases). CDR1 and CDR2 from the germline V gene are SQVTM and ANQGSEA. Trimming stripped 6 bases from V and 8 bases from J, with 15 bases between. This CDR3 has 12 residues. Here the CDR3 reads CSVDIVGGTQYF. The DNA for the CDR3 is TGCAGCGTCGACATAGTCGGGGGTACGCAGTATTTT.

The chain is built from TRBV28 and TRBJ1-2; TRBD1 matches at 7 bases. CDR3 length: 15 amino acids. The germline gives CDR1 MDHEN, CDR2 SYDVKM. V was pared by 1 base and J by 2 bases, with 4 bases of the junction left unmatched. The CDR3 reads CASSLSPGGNYGYTF. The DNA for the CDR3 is TGTGCCAGCAGTTTATCGCCAGGGGGAAACTATGGCTACACCTTC.

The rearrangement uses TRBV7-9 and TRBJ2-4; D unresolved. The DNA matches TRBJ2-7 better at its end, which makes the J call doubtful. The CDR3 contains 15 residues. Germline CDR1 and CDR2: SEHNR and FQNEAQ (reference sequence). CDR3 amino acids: CASSRSIKGSYEQYF. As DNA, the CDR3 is TGTGCCAGCAGCCGGTCCATCAAGGGTTCCTACGAGCAGTACTTC.

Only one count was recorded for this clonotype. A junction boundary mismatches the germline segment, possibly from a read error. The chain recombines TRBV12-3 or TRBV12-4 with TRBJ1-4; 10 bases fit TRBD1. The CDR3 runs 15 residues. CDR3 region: CASSSWTGGNVKLFF. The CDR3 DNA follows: TGTGCCAGCAGTTCTTGGACAGGGGGAAATGTAAAACTGTTTTTT.

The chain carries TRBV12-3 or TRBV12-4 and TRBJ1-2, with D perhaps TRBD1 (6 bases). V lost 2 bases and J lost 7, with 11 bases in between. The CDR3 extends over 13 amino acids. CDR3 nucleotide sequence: TGTGCCAGCAGTTTACGGACAGTTTCTGGCTACACCTTC. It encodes CASSLRTVSGYTF.

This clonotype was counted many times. Here the CDR3 reads CASSLVLQDNQPQHF. The CDR3 bases are TGTGCCAGCAGTTTGGTGTTACAGGACAATCAGCCCCAGCATTTT. The V gene is TRBV12-3 or TRBV12-4, the J gene TRBJ1-5; D possibly corresponds to TRBD1 (5 bases). CDR3 length: 15 amino acids. Trimming took 3 bases from V and 3 from J, leaving 12 bases between them.

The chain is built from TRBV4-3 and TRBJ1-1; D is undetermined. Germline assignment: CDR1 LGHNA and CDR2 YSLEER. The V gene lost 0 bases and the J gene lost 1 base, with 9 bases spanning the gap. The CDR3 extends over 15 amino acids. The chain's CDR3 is CASSQDGPTNTEAFF. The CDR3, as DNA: TGCGCCAGCAGCCAAGATGGACCAACGAACACTGAAGCTTTCTTT.

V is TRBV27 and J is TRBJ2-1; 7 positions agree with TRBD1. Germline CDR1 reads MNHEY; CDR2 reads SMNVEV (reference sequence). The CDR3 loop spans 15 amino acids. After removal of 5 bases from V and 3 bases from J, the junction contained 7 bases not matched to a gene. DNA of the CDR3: TGTGCCAGCAGTCCGAGGGGGCCTGGCTACAATGAGCAGTTCTTC. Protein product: CASSPRGPGYNEQFF.

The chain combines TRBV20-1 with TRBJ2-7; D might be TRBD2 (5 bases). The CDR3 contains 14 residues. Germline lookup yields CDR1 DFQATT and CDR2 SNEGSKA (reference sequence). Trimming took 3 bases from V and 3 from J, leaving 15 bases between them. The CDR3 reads CSARRSAGGYEQYF. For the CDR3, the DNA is TGCAGTGCTAGGAGATCGGCAGGAGGCTACGAGCAGTACTTC.

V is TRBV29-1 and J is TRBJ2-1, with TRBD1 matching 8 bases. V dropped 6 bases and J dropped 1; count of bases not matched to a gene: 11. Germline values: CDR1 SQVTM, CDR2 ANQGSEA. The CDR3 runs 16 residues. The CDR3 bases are TGCAGCGTAGCGACAGGGGTGGGAAGTTCCTACAATGAGCAGTTCTTC. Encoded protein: CSVATGVGSSYNEQFF.

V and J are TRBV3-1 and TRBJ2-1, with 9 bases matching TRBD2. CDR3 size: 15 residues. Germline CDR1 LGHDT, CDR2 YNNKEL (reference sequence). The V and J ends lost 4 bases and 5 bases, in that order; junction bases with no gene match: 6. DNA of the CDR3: TGTGCCAGCAGCCCTAGCGGGGACCTCAACAATGAGCAGTTCTTC. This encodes CASSPSGDLNNEQFF.

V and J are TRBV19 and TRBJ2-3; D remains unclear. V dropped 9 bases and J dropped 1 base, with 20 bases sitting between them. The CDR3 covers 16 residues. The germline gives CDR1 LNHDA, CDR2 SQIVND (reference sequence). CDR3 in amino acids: CASSPFFRTRTDTQYF. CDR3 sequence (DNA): TGTGCCAGCTCCCCCTTCTTCCGGACCCGCACAGATACGCAGTATTTT.

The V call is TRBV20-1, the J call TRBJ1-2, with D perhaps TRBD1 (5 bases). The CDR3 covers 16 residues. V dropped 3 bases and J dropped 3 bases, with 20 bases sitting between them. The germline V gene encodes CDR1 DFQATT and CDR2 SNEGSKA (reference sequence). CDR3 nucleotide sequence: TGCAGTGCTAGGCGGGGGGTAACAGACGGTGACTATGGCTACACCTTC. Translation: CSARRGVTDGDYGYTF.